This TCR beta chain was profiled in a study of T cells in Graves' hyperthyroidism and ophthalmopathy. Study results and caveats: Most clonotypes expanded in thyroid above 0.001 were likewise present in blood.

Amplified regions were TCR beta CDR3 sequences from RNA transcripts. During a first-round RT-PCR of the TCR CDR3, the HTBI primer set was used. TCRdb redid the calling of the multiplex PCR reads with MiXCR, one entry per CDR3 protein. The data hold roughly 130,000 distinct CDR3 sequences, with approximately 20% observed a single time. This clonotype was observed many times. Its antigen is currently unknown. The CDR3 length is 14 residues. The V gene's germline CDR1 is SGHAT and CDR2 FQNNGV. V was clipped by 1 base and J by 5 bases; unmatched bases: 1. Disease duration under 2 months; hyperthyroidism patients were aged 18 to 65. Orbital computed tomography, thyroid ultrasound, serum thyroxine and TRAb, and clinical symptoms together informed the diagnoses.

The sequence was collected from a woman aged 45-60 years with Graves' hyperthyroidism that later progressed to Graves' ophthalmopathy. The chain has TRBV11-2 and TRBJ2-2; the match to TRBD1 covers 7 bases. Sequencing was carried out using blood. The DNA of the CDR3 is TGTGCCAGCAGCTTAGGACAGGGAACCGGGGAGCTGTTTTTT. Its translation: CASSLGQGTGELFF.